These 10 T cell receptor beta chains were sequenced from one sample in a study of blood T cell repertoires in COVID-19. Produced via immunoSEQ multiplex PCR; TCRdb's table is partial and in-frame only. The sample has about 290,000 clones, around 85% seen once. Sample: peripheral blood. These receptors came from a woman aged 45-65 years with active or convalescent COVID-19.

The chain is built from TRBV2 and TRBJ2-2; D not certain. This CDR3 spans 12 amino acids. Germline V lookup: CDR1 SNHLY, CDR2 FYNNEI. V lost 6 bases, J lost 0 bases, and 2 bases lay in between. CDR3 region: CASSSNTGELFF. Written as DNA, the CDR3 is TGTGCCAGCAGCTCGAACACCGGGGAGCTGTTTTTT.

The CDR3 loop is CASSDPGQGWNEKLFF. The DNA of the CDR3 is TGTGCCAGCAGCGACCCGGGACAGGGGTGGAATGAAAAACTGTTTTTT. The genes are TRBV9 and TRBJ1-4; TRBD1 aligns across 10 bases. Germline-derived CDR1 and CDR2 are SGDLS and YYNGEE. The ends lost 3 bases at V and 5 bases at J; junction bases unmatched: 7. The CDR3 contains 16 residues.

V is TRBV10-3 and J is TRBJ2-2; 7 bases align to TRBD1. The CDR3 covers 12 residues. The V and J ends lost 8 bases and 5 bases, in that order; junction bases with no gene match: 2. CDR1 is ENHRY, CDR2 SYGVKD, per germline. CDR3 sequence (DNA): TGTGCCATCTCAGGGGGTACCGGGGAGCTGTTTTTT. This gives the protein CAISGGTGELFF.

The genes are TRBV28 and TRBJ1-1, with D uncertain. This CDR3 contains 14 residues. The ends were cut back, 4 bases at V and 1 base at J, with 10 bases in the middle. Germline lookup yields CDR1 MDHEN and CDR2 SYDVKM. The CDR3 spells CASSSPGWNTEAFF. The CDR3 bases are TGTGCCAGCAGTTCCCCGGGATGGAACACTGAAGCTTTCTTT.

The gene calls are TRBV18 and TRBJ2-7, with D perhaps matching TRBD1 (7 bases). CDR1 is KGHSH and CDR2 is LQKENI in the germline V gene. CDR3 length: 16 residues. With 3 bases removed from V and 5 bases from J, the gap between germline ends came to 20 bases. CDR3 nucleotides: TGTGCCAGCTCACCCGACATTTCAGGGGGGAGGAACGAGCAGTACTTC. This encodes CASSPDISGGRNEQYF.

V usage is TRBV5-4 and J usage is TRBJ2-5, with D perhaps TRBD2 (5 bases). V was clipped by 0 bases and J by 4 bases, with 13 bases between them. Per germline, CDR1 SGHNT and CDR2 YYREEE (reference sequence). This CDR3 has 15 amino acids. The CDR3 DNA reads TGTGCCAGCAGCTTGGATGGGGTCCGGGGAGAGACCCAGTACTTC. This translates into CASSLDGVRGETQYF.

This chain uses TRBV3-1 (or the pseudogene TRBV3-2) with TRBJ2-1, with D perhaps TRBD2 (6 bases). Deletions cut 3 bases from V and 0 bases from J, with 18 bases between. Per germline, CDR1 LGHDT and CDR2 YNNKEL (reference sequence). This CDR3 spans 18 amino acids. CDR3 DNA sequence: TGTGCCAGCAGCCAGAGATTGGGGGACTGGAGCTCCTACAATGAGCAGTTCTTC. It codes for CASSQRLGDWSSYNEQFF.

The chain carries TRBV11-3 and TRBJ2-3; 11 nucleotides agree with TRBD2. V shed 0 bases and J 4 bases; nucleotides not matched to a gene: 9. This CDR3 is built from 18 residues. Germline V gene sequence: CDR1 SGHNT, CDR2 YENEEA. DNA of the CDR3: TGTGCCAGCAGCTTAGATACGGTAGCGGGAGGGCCCGCAGATACGCAGTATTTT. Its translation: CASSLDTVAGGPADTQYF.

CDR3 sequence (DNA): TGTGCCAGCGGGGAGGGGTTTATTCAGTACTTC. Its translation is CASGEGFIQYF. The V gene is TRBV27, the J gene TRBJ2-4, with TRBD2 matching 7 bases. The CDR3 loop spans 11 amino acids. V shed 8 bases and J 10 bases; nucleotides not matched to a gene: 5. The germline V gene has CDR1 MNHEY and CDR2 SMNVEV (reference sequence).

The V gene is TRBV30, the J gene TRBJ2-2; D might be TRBD2 (6 bases). From germline, CDR1 is GTSNPN and CDR2 SVGIG (reference sequence). The CDR3 consists of 15 residues. V was trimmed by 0 bases and J by 3 bases, leaving 11 bases between them. CDR3 DNA sequence: TGTGCCTGGAGTGTTTTCGGGGGATACACCGGGGAGCTGTTTTTT. It codes for CAWSVFGGYTGELFF.